One and the same sample provided the 14 T cell receptor beta chains below, sequenced in a study of early T cells in non-severe SARS-CoV-2 infection. MiXCR, run by TCRdb on the 5' RACE reads, gives a single entry per CDR3 protein. The profile shows 80,000 to 100,000 distinct CDR3 sequences, about 11% of them singletons. The sample here was whole blood, taken at baseline. The receptors were sampled from an adult who was a healthcare worker with PCR-confirmed SARS-CoV-2 infection or an uninfected control (not recorded which).

Ten or more counts support this clonotype. The chain recombines TRBV11-2 with TRBJ2-1; perhaps TRBD2 as D (6 bases). With 5 bases removed from V and 5 bases from J, the gap between germline ends came to 19 bases. This CDR3 spans 16 amino acids. In germline, CDR1 is SGHAT, CDR2 FQNNGV. CDR3 nucleotide sequence: TGTGCCAGCAGCGTACTATCCGGGACTGAAAACAATGAGCAGTTCTTC. Residues: CASSVLSGTENNEQFF.

The CDR3 region is CASSPPGLVYSEQYF. In DNA form, the CDR3 reads TGTGCCAGCAGCCCCCCGGGACTAGTCTATTCCGAGCAGTACTTC. The chain joins TRBV13 to TRBJ2-7, with 8 bases fitting TRBD2. Trimming took 5 bases from V and 6 from J; bases not matched to a gene: 12. The germline V gene has CDR1 PRHDT and CDR2 FYEKMQ (reference sequence). This CDR3 is 15 amino acids long.

Concerning this clonotype itself: This likely comes from a read error, as the CDR3 has no conserved phenylalanine or tryptophan at its end. CDR3 DNA sequence: TGTGCCAGCACCCAAGCCGGGACAGGGGGCTTAGGGCAGTACCTC. This sequence encodes CASTQAGTGGLGQYL. The V gene is TRBV12-3 or TRBV12-4, the J gene TRBJ2-7, with TRBD1 matching over 12 bases. The length of the CDR3 is 15 residues. Trimming took 7 bases from V and 9 from J; bases not matched to a gene: 13.

This clonotype was seen a handful of times. The J gene is TRBJ1-2, the V gene TRBV3-1, with 9 bases fitting TRBD1. The ends lost 1 base at V and 6 bases at J; junction bases unmatched: 3. The CDR3 consists of 14 residues. The germline V gene encodes CDR1 LGHDT and CDR2 YNNKEL (reference sequence). CDR3 residues: CASSQGTGADGYTF. DNA of the CDR3: TGTGCCAGCAGCCAAGGGACAGGGGCGGATGGCTACACCTTC. Variable domain in full (rest from reference TRBV3-1 and TRBJ1-2): DTAVSQTPKYLVTQMGNDKSIKCEQNLGHDTMYWYKQDSKKFLKIMFSYNNKELIINETVPNRFSPKSPDKAHLNLHINSLELGDSAVYFCASSQGTGADGYTFGSGTRLTVV.

The chain combines TRBV7-2 with TRBJ1-2, with D uncertain. The CDR3 sequence is 12 residues long. Germline assignment: CDR1 SGHTA and CDR2 FQGNSA. The ends were cut back, 3 bases at V and 4 bases at J, with 6 bases in the middle. The CDR3 DNA sequence: TGTGCCAGCAGCTTTTTGGGCTATGGCTACACCTTC. Residues: CASSFLGYGYTF.

This clonotype has a handful of counts. This chain joins TRBV29-1 and TRBJ2-3; 9 bases map to TRBD1. CDR3 length: 15 residues. J was trimmed by 5 bases and V by 0 bases; bases with no gene match: 6. Per germline, CDR1 SQVTM and CDR2 ANQGSEA. The CDR3 bases are TGCAGCGTTGAAGACCCGGGACAGGGACTAGATACGCAGTATTTT. This codes for CSVEDPGQGLDTQYF.

This clonotype was counted at least ten times. V usage is TRBV12-3 or TRBV12-4 and J usage is TRBJ1-2; D gene uncertain. V was shortened by 2 bases and J by 1 base, with 8 bases between the two germline ends. This CDR3 comprises 14 residues. This CDR3 is CASSLTLGNYGYTF. DNA of the CDR3: TGTGCCAGCAGTTTAACACTGGGTAACTATGGCTACACCTTC.

This clonotype was seen many times. The gene calls are TRBV20-1 and TRBJ2-4, with no clear D. V lost 3 bases and J lost 3, with 15 bases in between. The length of the CDR3 is 15 residues. Germline V lookup: CDR1 DFQATT, CDR2 SNEGSKA (reference sequence). Written as DNA, the CDR3 is TGCAGTGCTAGGGCTGTAGGAGAAAACAAAAACATTCAGTACTTC. Its protein product is CSARAVGENKNIQYF.

This clonotype was seen more than once but under ten times. The CDR3 loop reads CAISWDYEQYF. In DNA form, the CDR3 reads TGTGCCATCAGCTGGGACTACGAGCAGTACTTC. V is TRBV10-3 and J is TRBJ2-7, with no clear D. There are 11 residues in the CDR3. V was trimmed by 6 bases and J by 3 bases, leaving 6 bases between them. Germline CDR1 reads ENHRY; CDR2 reads SYGVKD.

In its sample, this clonotype was seen a few times. The V and J genes are TRBV5-1 and TRBJ2-1, with D possibly being TRBD2 (6 bases). Germline assignment: CDR1 SGHRS and CDR2 YFSETQ. This CDR3 is 13 amino acids long. V gave up 3 bases and J gave up 4 bases, with 8 bases separating them. This CDR3 is CASSSGLYNEQFF. For the CDR3, the DNA is TGCGCCAGCAGCTCGGGACTTTACAATGAGCAGTTCTTC.

There are a few counts of this clonotype. This chain joins TRBV13 and TRBJ2-3; D is unclear. This CDR3 region has 15 residues. Germline V CDR1 and CDR2: PRHDT, FYEKMQ (reference sequence). The ends were cut back, 3 bases at V and 2 bases at J, with 12 bases in the middle. This CDR3 is CASSLIGAPTDTQYF. Written as DNA, the CDR3 is TGTGCCAGCAGCTTGATCGGAGCACCCACAGATACGCAGTATTTT.

This chain joins TRBV10-3 and TRBJ2-1, with a tentative D call TRBD2 (5 bases). Per the germline V gene, CDR1 is ENHRY and CDR2 is SYGVKD. V gave up 8 bases and J gave up 0 bases, with 14 bases separating them. The CDR3 spans 15 residues. In DNA, the CDR3 is TGTGCCATCGGTGGGCGGGCCAGCTCCTACAATGAGCAGTTCTTC. It specifies CAIGGRASSYNEQFF.

The genes are TRBV9 and TRBJ1-3; D is unresolved. V shed 3 bases and J shed 0 bases, with 7 bases lying between them. This CDR3 comprises 14 residues. Germline V gene data show CDR1 as SGDLS and CDR2 as YYNGEE. CDR3 coding DNA: TGTGCCAGCAGCGCTTACTACTCTGGAAACACCATATATTTT. Protein: CASSAYYSGNTIYF.

The V and J genes are TRBV5-4 and TRBJ1-1, with a possible D match to TRBD1 (6 bases). This CDR3 is 13 amino acids long. Germline CDR1 SGHNT, CDR2 YYREEE (reference sequence). V lost 1 base and J lost 8, with 12 bases in between. CDR3 in DNA: TGTGCCAGCAGCTTGAGCGGGGGCGCGGAAGCTTTCTTT. Translating it yields CASSLSGGAEAFF.